What follows are 23 T cell receptor beta chains derived from one specimen sequenced in a study of CD8 T cells in Susac syndrome (dated by TCRdb to about 2019). Receptor amplification or capture employed the immunoSEQ multiplex PCR assay. RNA was extracted using the RNeasy kit, and roughly 0.5 to 1 ug of the RNA was reverse transcribed with random hexamers. TCRdb redid the processing of the public reads, applying fastp at Q25 and MiXCR, and retained in-frame beta chains. Duplicate CDR3 protein sequences are folded into a single record with the most common DNA and genes. A total of about 430,000 distinct CDR3 sequences appear in this sample, 75% to 90% of them only once. Approximately 0.12% of the sample is held by the ten biggest clonotypes. The sequencing input was CD8+ T cells from PBMCs. The source of these receptors is a human donor with multiple sclerosis.

The gene calls are TRBV7-9 and TRBJ2-7, with 15 bases that match TRBD2. This CDR3 contains 17 residues. The germline V gene encodes CDR1 SEHNR and CDR2 FQNEAQ (reference sequence). The ends lost 5 bases at V and 3 bases at J; junction bases unmatched: 8. The CDR3 sequence: CASSPTGTSGRSYEQYF. The CDR3 DNA is TGTGCCAGCAGCCCGACCGGGACTAGCGGGAGGAGCTACGAGCAGTACTTC. Together with reference TRBV7-9 and TRBJ2-7, the CDR3 gives the full variable domain: DTGVSQNPRHKITKRGQNVTFRCDPISEHNRLYWYRQTLGQGPEFLTYFQNEAQLEKSRLLSDRFSAERPKGSFSTLEIQRTEQGDSAMYLCASSPTGTSGRSYEQYFGPGTRLTVT.

The J gene is TRBJ2-1, the V gene TRBV19; 11 bases are a match to TRBD2. J lost 5 bases, V lost 10 bases, and 7 bases had no gene match. The CDR3 totals 14 residues. In germline, CDR1 is LNHDA, CDR2 SQIVND (reference sequence). The CDR3 sequence: CATTRLAGNNEQFF. In DNA form, the CDR3 reads TGTGCCACCACTAGACTAGCGGGAAACAATGAGCAGTTCTTC. Looking up the rest from reference TRBV19 and TRBJ2-1 gives the full variable domain: DGGITQSPKYLFRKEGQNVTLSCEQNLNHDAMYWYRQDPGQGLRLIYYSQIVNDFQKGDIAEGYSVSREKKESFPLTVTSAQKNPTAFYLCATTRLAGNNEQFFGPGTRLTVL.

This chain joins TRBV27 and TRBJ1-5; maybe TRBD1 (5 bases). Germline V gives CDR1 MNHEY, CDR2 SMNVEV (reference sequence). This CDR3 comprises 14 residues. V was shortened by 3 bases and J by 5 bases, with 11 bases between the two germline ends. CDR3 loop: CASSFGGSHQPQHF. The CDR3, as DNA: TGTGCCAGCAGTTTTGGGGGATCACATCAGCCCCAGCATTTT.

This chain uses TRBV7-9 with TRBJ2-5; TRBD2 is a possible D gene (5 bases). V was pared by 11 bases and J by 2 bases, with 24 bases between. Germline V gene data show CDR1 as SEHNR and CDR2 as FQNEAQ (reference sequence). The CDR3 covers 16 residues. The CDR3 DNA is TGTGCCGGCGACCCTCGGGAAGGAAGACCGCAAGAGACCCAGTACTTC. Protein product: CAGDPREGRPQETQYF.

The chain employs TRBV27 and TRBJ1-1; weak D call: TRBD1 (6 bases). The germline gives CDR1 MNHEY, CDR2 SMNVEV (reference sequence). V lost 8 bases and J 4 bases, leaving 11 bases between the germline ends. The CDR3 has 12 residues. CDR3 DNA sequence: TGTGCCAGCCAGGGGAAGGTCACTGAAGCTTTCTTT. Translation gives CASQGKVTEAFF.

The rearrangement joins TRBV29-1 to TRBJ2-7, with 8 bases identical to TRBD2. This CDR3 has 13 amino acids. Germline lookup yields CDR1 SQVTM and CDR2 ANQGSEA. Trimming removed 6 bases from V and 6 bases from J; junction bases left unmatched: 10. DNA for the CDR3: TGCAGCGTCAGGGGCGGGAGGAGGTTCGAGCAGTACTTC. Residues: CSVRGGRRFEQYF.

The rearrangement links TRBV7-9 to TRBJ2-3, with D perhaps given as TRBD1 or TRBD2 (5 bases each). This CDR3 contains 14 residues. V was clipped by 3 bases and J by 4 bases, with 11 bases between them. Germline V gives CDR1 SEHNR, CDR2 FQNEAQ (reference sequence). CDR3: CASSFRLGPDTQYF. CDR3 bases: TGTGCCAGCAGCTTTCGGTTGGGACCAGATACGCAGTATTTT.

The V and J genes are TRBV30 and TRBJ2-2, with D unresolved. The CDR3 totals 12 residues. In germline, CDR1 is GTSNPN, CDR2 SVGIG (reference sequence). Trimming took 0 bases from V and 7 from J, leaving 6 bases between them. The CDR3 nucleotides are TGTGCCTGGAGTGTAGGCGGCGGGGAGCTGTTTTTT. This codes for CAWSVGGGELFF.

The chain employs TRBV3-1 and TRBJ1-1; D is unresolved. Trimming took 1 base from V and 6 from J, leaving 15 bases between them. Germline V lookup: CDR1 LGHDT, CDR2 YNNKEL (reference sequence). The CDR3 totals 15 residues. CDR3 DNA: TGTGCCAGCAGCCAAGTTAACAGTGGTAAGGCTGAAGCTTTCTTT. Its protein product is CASSQVNSGKAEAFF.

This sequence joins TRBV27 and TRBJ2-2; D may correspond to TRBD1 or TRBD2 (5 bases each). CDR3 length equals 16 residues. Deletions cut 5 bases from V and 3 bases from J, with 16 bases between. From germline, CDR1 is MNHEY and CDR2 SMNVEV (reference sequence). The CDR3 loop is CASSQGGGRYTGELFF. CDR3 nucleotides: TGTGCCAGCAGTCAAGGTGGGGGTCGGTACACCGGGGAGCTGTTTTTT.

CDR3 protein: CASSWIPGQGVPEQFF. CDR3 DNA: TGTGCCAGCAGCTGGATCCCGGGACAGGGGGTGCCGGAGCAGTTCTTC. J is TRBJ2-1 and V is TRBV11-2; 11 positions agree with TRBD1. Germline CDR1 is SGHAT and CDR2 is FQNNGV. The junction had 12 bases not matched to a gene; V was cut back by 4 bases and J by 10 bases. This CDR3 region has 16 residues.

V usage is TRBV3-1 and J usage is TRBJ2-1; TRBD2 aligns across 7 bases. With 1 base clipped from V and 8 bases from J, the junction kept 5 bases outside the gene matches. The CDR3 length is 14 residues. Germline assignment: CDR1 LGHDT and CDR2 YNNKEL (reference sequence). The CDR3 DNA sequence: TGTGCCAGCAGCCAAGGCGGACTAGTCCATGAGCAGTTCTTC. Translated: CASSQGGLVHEQFF.

The V gene is TRBV5-1, the J gene TRBJ2-2; D uncertain. Germline-derived CDR1 and CDR2 are SGHRS and YFSETQ. The CDR3 runs to 15 residues. With 0 bases removed from V and 1 base from J, the gap between germline ends came to 7 bases. CDR3 coding DNA: TGCGCCAGCAGCTTGGATCTAGTGAACACCGGGGAGCTGTTTTTT. Protein product: CASSLDLVNTGELFF.

V and J are TRBV11-1 and TRBJ2-1, with D tentatively TRBD2 (5 bases). Trimming pared 8 bases from V and 0 bases from J, leaving 17 bases between. The CDR3 extends over 16 amino acids. Germline CDR1 SGHAT, CDR2 FQDESV (reference sequence). This CDR3 is CASAPRRGGSYNEQFF. The CDR3 DNA is TGTGCCAGCGCCCCTCGACGGGGTGGCTCCTACAATGAGCAGTTCTTC.

The gene calls are TRBV27 and TRBJ2-5, with D hard to call. Germline-derived CDR1 and CDR2 are MNHEY and SMNVEV (reference sequence). There are 13 residues in the CDR3. The V gene lost 6 bases and the J gene lost 1 base, with 9 bases spanning the gap. Here the CDR3 DNA reads TGTGCCAGCAGCTTGTCCAGCCAAGAGACCCAGTACTTC. Translated, it gives CASSLSSQETQYF.

The chain combines TRBV14 with TRBJ1-1, with 7 bases aligning to TRBD1. This CDR3 is 15 amino acids long. The V segment lost 3 bases and the J segment 0 bases; nucleotides outside the gene matches: 4. Per germline, CDR1 SGHDN and CDR2 FVKESK. The CDR3 bases are TGTGCCAGCAGCCACCCACAGGGGATGAACACTGAAGCTTTCTTT. Protein product: CASSHPQGMNTEAFF.

This sequence joins TRBV27 and TRBJ1-5, with D tentatively TRBD1 (6 bases). Trimming removed 6 bases from V and 6 bases from J, with 18 bases in between. The CDR3 is made up of 15 amino acids. CDR1 is MNHEY, CDR2 SMNVEV, per germline (reference sequence). The DNA for the CDR3 is TGTGCCAGCAGCCCCACAGGGACAACGGCTCAGCCCCAGCATTTT. Translated, it gives CASSPTGTTAQPQHF.

The chain uses TRBV5-1 and TRBJ1-3; D possibly corresponds to TRBD1 (5 bases). Germline CDR1 and CDR2: SGHRS and YFSETQ. With 5 bases removed from V and 2 bases from J, the gap between germline ends came to 17 bases. This CDR3 contains 16 residues. CDR3 nucleotides: TGCGCCAGCAGACTCTTGGCCGGGGGAACTGGAAACACCATATATTTT. Protein: CASRLLAGGTGNTIYF. The whole variable domain, filled in from reference TRBV5-1 and TRBJ1-3, reads KAGVTQTPRYLIKTRGQQVTLSCSPISGHRSVSWYQQTPGQGLQFLFEYFSETQRNKGNFPGRFSGRQFSNSRSEMNVSTLELGDSALYLCASRLLAGGTGNTIYFGEGSWLTVV.

This clonotype is a singleton in its sample. The chain links TRBV4-1 to TRBJ2-6; the match to TRBD1 covers 7 bases. This CDR3 is built from 16 residues. The germline V gene encodes CDR1 MGHRA and CDR2 YSYEKL. The ends lost 4 bases at V and 0 bases at J; junction bases unmatched: 3. DNA of the CDR3: TGCGCCAGCAGCCTCCGACAGGGCTCTGGGGCCAACGTCCTGACTTTC. Translating gives CASSLRQGSGANVLTF.

CDR3 sequence (DNA): TGTGCCAGCAGCTCAATCACCCCGGGGGCGTCCTACAATGAGCAGTTCTTC. Translating gives CASSSITPGASYNEQFF. The J gene is TRBJ2-1, the V gene TRBV7-9; TRBD1 or TRBD2 may be the D gene (6 bases each). Between the trimmed V and J ends, which lost 4 bases and 1 base, there was a span of 17 bases. CDR1 and CDR2 (germline): SEHNR, FQNEAQ (reference sequence). The CDR3 is 17 residues long.

This chain links TRBV29-1 with TRBJ1-1; 11 bases fit TRBD1. Trimming cost V 3 bases and J 6 bases; bases outside gene matches: 3. Germline V gene sequence: CDR1 SQVTM, CDR2 ANQGSEA. The CDR3 totals 13 residues. CDR3 nucleotide sequence: TGCAGCGTTGAGGGGACAGGGGGACCTGAAGCTTTCTTT. Its translation: CSVEGTGGPEAFF.

This clonotype was observed a single time. V gene TRBV29-1 combines with J gene TRBJ2-7, with TRBD1 as a possible D gene (6 bases). The CDR3 covers 16 residues. The germline CDR1 and CDR2 sequences are SQVTM and ANQGSEA. V lost 3 bases and J lost 3, with 21 bases in between. CDR3 sequence: CSVEGAMGSHLYEQYF. CDR3 nucleotides: TGCAGCGTTGAGGGGGCCATGGGGAGCCATCTCTACGAGCAGTACTTC.

Written as DNA, the CDR3 is TGCGCCAGCAGCCAATGGGGGTCGAACACTGAAGCTTTCTTT. Translation: CASSQWGSNTEAFF. The rearrangement joins TRBV4-1 to TRBJ1-1, with a tentative D call TRBD1 (5 bases). The CDR3 loop spans 14 amino acids. The V end was cut by 2 bases, the J end by 1 base, with 8 bases between. Germline CDR1 MGHRA, CDR2 YSYEKL.